What follows are 10 T cell receptor beta chains derived from one specimen sequenced in a study of response to subunit inactivated influenza vaccine. One entry per CDR3 protein results from TCRdb running MiXCR on the RT-PCR reads. This sample has fewer than 750,000 distinct CDR3 sequences; around 15% occur once, and the top ten carry approximately 12%. The source was PBMCs from blood, collected 11 to 12 days after vaccination. The receptors here all came from a man over 45 who received an inactivated influenza vaccine.

The CDR3 loop reads CASSLAWVAEAFF. The CDR3 coding sequence is TGTGCCAGCAGTTTAGCTTGGGTAGCTGAAGCTTTCTTT. The V call is TRBV12-3 or TRBV12-4, the J call TRBJ1-1; unclear D gene. The CDR3 length is 13 residues. The ends were cut back, 0 bases at V and 6 bases at J, with 8 bases in the middle.

This clonotype was observed a few times. The V gene is TRBV5-1, the J gene TRBJ2-2, with D unresolved. The germline V gene has CDR1 SGHRS and CDR2 YFSETQ. The ends were cut back, 5 bases at V and 0 bases at J, with 11 bases in the middle. There are 15 residues in the CDR3. The DNA of the CDR3 is TGCGCCAGCAGATATGGTACAGCGAACACCGGGGAGCTGTTTTTT. This translates into CASRYGTANTGELFF.

This sequence joins TRBV7-9 and TRBJ2-7; the D is unclear. Germline CDR1 SEHNR, CDR2 FQNEAQ (reference sequence). The CDR3 runs 15 residues. Deletions cut 6 bases from V and 1 base from J, with 16 bases between. The CDR3 loop reads CASSSLLGRSYEQYF. The DNA of the CDR3 is TGTGCCAGCAGTTCCCTTCTCGGTCGGTCCTACGAGCAGTACTTC.

V is TRBV20-1 and J is TRBJ1-6, with a possible D match to TRBD1 (6 bases). CDR3 length equals 13 residues. Between the trimmed V and J ends, which lost 3 bases and 5 bases, there was a span of 8 bases. The germline gives CDR1 DFQATT, CDR2 SNEGSKA (reference sequence). The CDR3 DNA is TGCAGTGCTAGTGGACAGAATAATTCACCCCTCCACTTT. Its protein product is CSASGQNNSPLHF.

This clonotype showed up just a few times. The chain links TRBV5-4 to TRBJ2-7; 10 nucleotides line up with TRBD2. Germline values: CDR1 SGHNT, CDR2 YYREEE (reference sequence). The CDR3 totals 16 residues. V was clipped by 0 bases and J by 2 bases; unmatched bases: 5. The CDR3 DNA reads TGTGCCAGCAGCTTGGGTAGGACTAGCGGAACCTACGAGCAGTACTTC. Its translation: CASSLGRTSGTYEQYF.

In this sample, this clonotype turned up a few times. The chain has TRBV6-2 or TRBV6-3 and TRBJ1-1; TRBD1 agrees at 8 bases. This CDR3 is built from 14 residues. Germline V gene lookup returns CDR1 MNHEY and CDR2 SVGEGT. V lost 6 bases to trimming and J lost 1 base; unmatched junction nucleotides: 4. CDR3 in amino acids: CASRWTGSNTEAFF. Written as DNA, the CDR3 is TGTGCCAGCAGATGGACAGGGTCGAACACTGAAGCTTTCTTT.

This clonotype was seen more than once but under ten times. The rearrangement uses TRBV7-2 and TRBJ1-1; TRBD1 matches at 10 bases. The CDR3 contains 15 residues. V trimming: 1 base; J trimming: 10 bases; junction bases outside the gene matches: 9. Looked up from germline, CDR1 is SGHTA and CDR2 is FQGNSA. The DNA of the CDR3 is TGTGCCAGCAGCTTAGTAGTGGGACAGGGGTCGAGAGCTTTCTTT. This codes for CASSLVVGQGSRAFF. Using reference TRBV7-2 and TRBJ1-1 for the parts outside the CDR3, the full variable domain is GAGVSQSPSNKVTEKGKDVELRCDPISGHTALYWYRQSLGQGLEFLIYFQGNSAPDKSGLPSDRFSAERTGGSVSTLTIQRTQQEDSAVYLCASSLVVGQGSRAFFGQGTRLTVV.

Of note for this clonotype: Germline is not matched at one junction end, which may reflect a read error. The chain links TRBV5-4 to TRBJ1-2; D perhaps matches TRBD1 (6 bases). CDR3 length equals 14 residues. CDR1 is SGHNT and CDR2 is YYREEE in the germline V gene (reference sequence). CDR3 coding DNA: TGTACCAGCAGCTTGGGGGCGGGGGCCTATGGCTACACCTTC. Translating gives CTSSLGAGAYGYTF.

V and J are TRBV12-3 or TRBV12-4 and TRBJ1-5; possible D gene TRBD1, 5 bases. V was shortened by 5 bases and J by 7 bases, with 15 bases between the two germline ends. This CDR3 comprises 14 residues. The CDR3 coding sequence is TGTGCCAGCAGTCCCACAGAGGGGCGGCAGCCCCAGCATTTT. This codes for CASSPTEGRQPQHF.

In its sample, this clonotype was seen a few times. The rearrangement joins TRBV9 to TRBJ2-2, with TRBD2 identical over 10 bases. With 0 bases clipped from V and 4 bases from J, the junction kept 6 bases outside the gene matches. CDR1 SGDLS and CDR2 YYNGEE come from the germline V gene. CDR3 length: 17 residues. CDR3 nucleotides: TGTGCCAGCAGCGTAGGACTAGCGGGCCCGGGCACCGGGGAGCTGTTTTTT. This sequence encodes CASSVGLAGPGTGELFF. The full variable domain, rest sourced from reference TRBV9 and TRBJ2-2, is DSGVTQTPKHLITATGQRVTLRCSPRSGDLSVYWYQQSLDQGLQFLIQYYNGEERAKGNILERFSAQQFPDLHSELNLSSLELGDSALYFCASSVGLAGPGTGELFFGEGSRLTVL.